This T cell receptor beta chain was found in a study of low-dose radiotherapy and immunotherapy resistance in tumors. Study-level information: The regimen for patients comprised intravenous nivolumab 240 mg every two weeks plus intravenous ipilimumab 1 mg/kg every six weeks.

Primers used for first-strand cDNA, a TRAV- and TRBV-specific set, covered both alpha and beta chains. The authors amplified TCRs for 20 to 25 PCR cycles with a constant-region primer and a V-primer adapter. TCRdb analysed the reads with MiXCR anew, one entry per CDR3 protein. Seen here are some 11,000 distinct CDR3 sequences, 51% observed once, and the top ten hold around 7.9%. The CDR3 totals 13 residues. J gave up 2 bases and V 3 bases, and 0 bases lay outside the gene matches. Germline CDR1 is SGHRS and CDR2 is YFSETQ. The rearrangement uses TRBV5-1 and TRBJ1-2; 8 nucleotides agree with TRBD1. This TCR was recovered from a human donor with advanced metastatic prostate, ovarian, gallbladder or colorectal cancer (not recorded which). This table probably holds off-target reads from a library built for another chain. CDR3 sequence (DNA): TGCGCCAGCAGCTGGACAGGGAACTATGGCTACACCTTC. Residues: CASSWTGNYGYTF. Full variable domain (rest looked up from reference TRBV5-1 and TRBJ1-2): KAGVTQTPRYLIKTRGQQVTLSCSPISGHRSVSWYQQTPGQGLQFLFEYFSETQRNKGNFPGRFSGRQFSNSRSEMNVSTLELGDSALYLCASSWTGNYGYTFGSGTRLTVV.